Listed here are 13 T cell receptor beta chains from one sample, sequenced in a study of blood T cell repertoires in COVID-19. Clones were read by immunoSEQ multiplex PCR, and TCRdb kept only the in-frame ones, dropping some. This table holds fewer than 500,000 clones, roughly 90% found once. Sequencing was performed on PBMCs or T cells enriched from blood (not recorded which). The receptors come from a woman aged 18-35 years who had recovered from COVID-19.

This clone was detected only a few times. This chain joins TRBV2 and TRBJ1-2, with D unclear. Germline V gene lookup returns CDR1 SNHLY and CDR2 FYNNEI. This CDR3 comprises 14 residues. Trimming shortened V by 4 bases and J by 3 bases, and 12 bases separated the two germline ends. The CDR3 DNA reads TGTGCCAGCAGTGCAAATCCGGGAGACTATGGCTACACCTTC. It yields the protein CASSANPGDYGYTF.

J is TRBJ1-2 and V is TRBV2; no definite D call. CDR1 is SNHLY, CDR2 FYNNEI, per germline. V was clipped by 8 bases and J by 2 bases, with 21 bases between them. The CDR3 extends over 16 amino acids. CDR3 sequence: CASGGQRGRGNYGYTF. DNA for the CDR3: TGTGCCAGCGGCGGCCAGAGAGGACGGGGAAACTATGGCTACACCTTC.

The rearrangement joins TRBV14 to TRBJ2-1; D gene unclear. Trimming left V 3 bases short and J 8 bases short, with 11 bases between. CDR1 SGHDN and CDR2 FVKESK come from the germline V gene. The length of the CDR3 is 13 residues. CDR3 DNA: TGTGCCAGCAGCCAGGGCGTTCAAGATGAGCAGTTCTTC. This encodes CASSQGVQDEQFF.

The chain links TRBV2 to TRBJ1-1; TRBD1 matches 8 bases. Germline V gene sequence: CDR1 SNHLY, CDR2 FYNNEI. The CDR3 runs 16 residues. V shed 2 bases and J 0 bases; nucleotides not matched to a gene: 5. In DNA form, the CDR3 reads TGTGCCAGCAGTGAAACAAGACAGGGGTTGAACACTGAAGCTTTCTTT. The encoded protein is CASSETRQGLNTEAFF.

This clone was seen a few times. V usage is TRBV4-2 and J usage is TRBJ2-1; 7 positions match TRBD2. From germline, CDR1 is LGHNA and CDR2 YNFKEQ. The V and J ends lost 4 bases and 0 bases, in that order; junction bases with no gene match: 9. This CDR3 has 17 amino acids. The CDR3 DNA is TGTGCCAGCAGCCCCTTCGCTAGCGGCTACTCCTACAATGAGCAGTTCTTC. Protein sequence: CASSPFASGYSYNEQFF.

This sequence joins TRBV5-4 and TRBJ2-3; the D gene is possibly TRBD1 (5 bases). The length of the CDR3 is 15 residues. Per germline, CDR1 SGHNT and CDR2 YYREEE (reference sequence). The V gene lost 2 bases and the J gene lost 3 bases, with 13 bases spanning the gap. The CDR3 loop is CASSLGPRGTDTQYF. CDR3 nucleotide sequence: TGTGCCAGCAGCTTAGGCCCTAGGGGAACAGATACGCAGTATTTT.

This chain links TRBV12-3 or TRBV12-4 with TRBJ1-1; weak D call: TRBD1 (5 bases). The V and J ends lost 9 bases and 5 bases respectively, with 13 bases between them. The length of the CDR3 is 12 residues. The CDR3 bases are TGTGCCAGTGCGGGGCTTGGGACTGAAGCTTTCTTT. It is translated as CASAGLGTEAFF.

This clone has more than one count but fewer than ten. The chain has TRBV5-4 and TRBJ1-2; D is unresolved. The CDR3 length is 15 residues. CDR1 is SGHNT, CDR2 YYREEE, per germline (reference sequence). Trimming shortened V by 4 bases and J by 1 base, and 14 bases separated the two germline ends. CDR3 region: CASSPAGASNYGYTF. The CDR3 DNA is TGTGCCAGCAGCCCAGCTGGAGCGAGTAACTATGGCTACACCTTC.

A single count supports this clone. The V call is TRBV7-3, the J call TRBJ2-1; 7 bases line up with TRBD2. Germline V gene sequence: CDR1 SGHTA, CDR2 FQGTGA. The CDR3 length is 15 residues. V gave up 1 base and J gave up 7 bases; unmatched junction bases: 7. The CDR3 DNA reads TGTGCCAGCAGCTTAAACGCGGGGGACCTGAATGAGCAGTTCTTC. This encodes CASSLNAGDLNEQFF. Filled out from reference TRBV7-3 and TRBJ2-1, the complete variable domain reads GAGVSQTPSNKVTEKGKYVELRCDPISGHTALYWYRQSLGQGPEFLIYFQGTGAADDSGLPNDRFFAVRPEGSVSTLKIQRTERGDSAVYLCASSLNAGDLNEQFFGPGTRLTVL.

V is TRBV10-3 and J is TRBJ2-5; 8 positions agree with TRBD2. Germline V gene data show CDR1 as ENHRY and CDR2 as SYGVKD. This CDR3 is 14 amino acids long. V lost 2 bases, J lost 4 bases, and 3 bases stayed unmatched. DNA of the CDR3: TGTGCCATCAGTGAGGCCAGCGGGGGAGAGACCCAGTACTTC. This sequence encodes CAISEASGGETQYF.

This chain joins TRBV29-1 and TRBJ2-7; tentative D call: TRBD2 (5 bases). The CDR3 runs 15 residues. Germline V lookup: CDR1 SQVTM, CDR2 ANQGSEA. V was pared by 3 bases and J by 2 bases, with 17 bases between. As DNA, the CDR3 is TGCAGCGTTGATAATATCGGAGAGGGTACCTACGAGCAGTACTTC. This sequence encodes CSVDNIGEGTYEQYF.

The J gene is TRBJ1-3, the V gene TRBV14, with D maybe TRBD1 (5 bases). Trimming took off 0 bases at V and 1 base at J, with 10 bases between the two ends. The germline V gene has CDR1 SGHDN and CDR2 FVKESK. The CDR3 extends over 16 amino acids. In DNA form, the CDR3 reads TGTGCCAGCAGCCAAGAGTCTACAGGATCTGGAAACACCATATATTTT. Encoded protein: CASSQESTGSGNTIYF.

V gene TRBV3-1 (or the pseudogene TRBV3-2) combines with J gene TRBJ2-3; no definite D call. V dropped 4 bases and J dropped 1 base, with 9 bases sitting between them. The CDR3 extends over 14 amino acids. Germline lookup yields CDR1 LGHDT and CDR2 YNNKEL (reference sequence). The CDR3 is CASSPQSGTDTQYF. CDR3 sequence (DNA): TGTGCCAGCAGCCCGCAGAGCGGCACAGATACGCAGTATTTT.